Listed below are T cell receptor beta chains from one sample, sequenced in a study of technical replicates of blood from several donors. Sequencing was performed with immunoSEQ multiplex PCR; in TCRdb, only in-frame clones are kept and a portion is missing. The table shows more than 70,000 clones, with about 96% occurring only once. Sample: T cells isolated from PBMCs. These receptors came from a human donor in good health. CDR3s include the opening cysteine and the closing phenylalanine or tryptophan. D genes are given only for firm matches.

CDR3 | D | J | length | V
CASSPTGTNTEAFF | TRBD1 | TRBJ1-1 | 14 | TRBV27
CASSATYPGVDFPYEQYF | . | TRBJ2-7 | 18 | TRBV9
CASSLGQGANYGYTF | TRBD1 | TRBJ1-2 | 15 | TRBV7-9
CASSGSGGAIF | TRBD2 | TRBJ2-1 | 11 | TRBV9
CASTPGGIYEQYF | TRBD1 | TRBJ2-7 | 13 | TRBV19
CASSRDRVRYNEQFF | TRBD1 | TRBJ2-1 | 15 | TRBV4-2
CASSLYGASNEKLFF | . | TRBJ1-4 | 15 | TRBV5-1
CASSFSGSGNEQFF | TRBD2 | TRBJ2-1 | 14 | TRBV7-9
CATATLDSNQPQHF | . | TRBJ1-5 | 14 | TRBV19
CASSLAQGWDTQYF | . | TRBJ2-3 | 14 | TRBV5-4
CASSSGLAGGAQYF | TRBD2 | TRBJ2-3 | 14 | TRBV6-5
CASSSFGRSIGRPDEKLFF | . | TRBJ1-4 | 19 | TRBV28
CASSPVVEGEPQHF | . | TRBJ1-5 | 14 | TRBV7-9
CASSSRTSGRETQYF | TRBD2 | TRBJ2-5 | 15 | TRBV27
CASQHTGELFF | . | TRBJ2-2 | 11 | TRBV13
CASSLDGGGTEAFF | . | TRBJ1-1 | 14 | TRBV11-3
CASSRTVLTF | . | TRBJ1-2 | 10 | TRBV7-2
CASSGAGIAYGYTF | . | TRBJ1-2 | 14 | TRBV25-1
CASSAPRDKPANTGELFF | . | TRBJ2-2 | 18 | TRBV28
CASIGQSWDTEAFF | . | TRBJ1-1 | 14 | TRBV28
CASTKGGYSNQPQHF | . | TRBJ1-5 | 15 | TRBV10-2
CAWGAHEQFF | . | TRBJ2-1 | 10 | TRBV30
CASSNRVRSGETQYF | . | TRBJ2-5 | 15 | TRBV19
CASRPGTGASGELFF | TRBD1 | TRBJ2-2 | 15 | TRBV6-1
CASRFMDRVYNEQFF | TRBD1 | TRBJ2-1 | 15 | TRBV28
CASMGGSAGNQPQHF | . | TRBJ1-5 | 15 | TRBV19